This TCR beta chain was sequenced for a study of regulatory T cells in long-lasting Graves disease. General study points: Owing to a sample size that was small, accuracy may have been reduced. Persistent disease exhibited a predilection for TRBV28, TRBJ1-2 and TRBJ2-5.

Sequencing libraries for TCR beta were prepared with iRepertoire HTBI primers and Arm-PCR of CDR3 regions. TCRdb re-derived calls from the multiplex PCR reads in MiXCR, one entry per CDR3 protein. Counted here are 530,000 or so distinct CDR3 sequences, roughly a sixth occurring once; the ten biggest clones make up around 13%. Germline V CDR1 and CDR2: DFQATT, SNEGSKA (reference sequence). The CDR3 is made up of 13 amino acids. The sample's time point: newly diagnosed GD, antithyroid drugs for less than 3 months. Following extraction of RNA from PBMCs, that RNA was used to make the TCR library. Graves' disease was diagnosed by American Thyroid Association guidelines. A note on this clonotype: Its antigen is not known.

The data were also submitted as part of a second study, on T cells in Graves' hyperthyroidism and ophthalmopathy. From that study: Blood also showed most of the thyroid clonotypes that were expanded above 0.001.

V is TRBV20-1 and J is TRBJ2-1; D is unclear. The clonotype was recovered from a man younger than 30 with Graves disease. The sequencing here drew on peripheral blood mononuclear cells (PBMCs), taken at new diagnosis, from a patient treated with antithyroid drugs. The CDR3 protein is CSVNRADDNEQFF. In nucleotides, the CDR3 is TGCAGCGTTAATCGGGCCGACGACAATGAGCAGTTCTTC.